This T cell receptor (beta chain) was identified during a study of T cell changes during pregnancy in multiple sclerosis. CDR1 is KGHSH and CDR2 is LQKENI in the germline V gene. Trimming removed 0 bases from V and 8 bases from J; junction bases left unmatched: 8. This CDR3 is built from 15 residues. The assay was immunoSEQ multiplex PCR, and TCRdb's table has in-frame clones only and misses some. The data hold around 27,000 clones, with 85% to 95% observed a single time. Sequences were derived from CD4+ T cells from peripheral blood mononuclear cells, sampled after pregnancy. The chain carries TRBV18 and TRBJ1-1, with 8 nucleotides matching TRBD1. This clonotype originated in a female donor with multiple sclerosis, enrolled in a pregnancy study. In DNA, the CDR3 is TGTGCCAGCTCACCACCATACGTACAGGGGGGGGAAGCTTTCTTT. This gives the protein CASSPPYVQGGEAFF.